This TCR beta chain was observed in a study of T cells in tumors after PD-1 blockade. On the study more broadly: Tumor samples averaged around 26,000 templates (range about 500-99,264) and fewer than 7,500 unique clonotypes.

The CDR3 loop spans 13 amino acids. CDR1 SGHNT and CDR2 YYREEE come from the germline V gene (reference sequence). V was shortened by 0 bases and J by 8 bases, with 11 bases between the two germline ends. Study observations and caveats: About 41% of tumor TCR clonotypes were also found in blood. Clonal replacement, not reinvigoration, is suggested for expanded exhausted CD8+ clones after therapy.

Clones were sequenced by immunoSEQ multiplex PCR, and TCRdb holds only the in-frame ones, with some missing. The table includes about 5,800 clones, 65% to 80% detected once. This clone counts as large. The target antigen is unknown. The rearrangement joins TRBV5-4 to TRBJ1-1; tentative D call: TRBD1 (5 bases). The sample consisted of tumor tissue, taken before anti-PD-1 treatment. This TCR came from a human donor with basal cell carcinoma. CDR3 bases: TGTGCCAGCAGCTTGGGCGGGACGGGAGAAGCTTTCTTT. Translating gives CASSLGGTGEAFF.